Shown below are 31 T cell receptor beta chains from a single sample sequenced in a study of T cell repertoires in cytomegalovirus infection (dated by TCRdb to between 2017 and 2020). Their target antigens are unknown. The reads were generated on an Illumina HiSeq 1500. TCRdb handled the public reads itself, with Q25 trimming in fastp and clone calling in MiXCR, and kept productive beta chains. Records with the same CDR3 protein are collapsed into one entry carrying the most frequent genes and DNA. The sample table records about 740,000 distinct CDR3 sequences; roughly 36% of these occur just once. The top ten clonotypes cover 18% of the sample. Interpreted using the paper, the treatment or condition label stands for: in vitro stimulation with specific CMV peptide epitopes to enrich CMV-specific T cells. Sample: cultured PBMCs, taken from culture after CMV antigen stimulation. These receptors all come from a human donor in good health (CMV status not recorded). Some clones in this sample may be carry-over from other donors' samples.

The chain is built from TRBV6-5 and TRBJ1-4; TRBD1 matches at 9 bases. Germline CDR1 reads MNHEY; CDR2 reads SVGAGI. This CDR3 comprises 16 residues. V trimming: 5 bases; J trimming: 8 bases; junction bases outside the gene matches: 12. The CDR3 protein is CASSDRQQGAIEKLFF. CDR3 nucleotides: TGTGCCAGCAGTGACCGTCAACAGGGGGCCATCGAAAAACTGTTTTTT.

This sequence joins TRBV10-3 and TRBJ2-1; 9 nucleotides align to TRBD2. The CDR3 is made up of 18 amino acids. J gave up 0 bases and V 3 bases, and 9 bases lay outside the gene matches. Germline V gene sequence: CDR1 ENHRY, CDR2 SYGVKD. CDR3 nucleotides: TGTGCCATCAGTGATGAGCGGGGGGACCTGAGCTCCTACAATGAGCAGTTCTTC. It specifies CAISDERGDLSSYNEQFF.

V and J are TRBV20-1 and TRBJ1-5; no firm D call. The germline V gene has CDR1 DFQATT and CDR2 SNEGSKA (reference sequence). This CDR3 spans 11 amino acids. V was trimmed by 0 bases and J by 11 bases, leaving 8 bases between them. CDR3 in DNA: TGCAGTGCTAGAGATCGCAGAGCCCAGCATTTT. Translation gives CSARDRRAQHF.

This clonotype was counted only a few times. V usage is TRBV10-3 and J usage is TRBJ2-1; maybe TRBD1 (6 bases). Trimming removed 10 bases from V and 6 bases from J, with 16 bases in between. Germline loops: CDR1 ENHRY, CDR2 SYGVKD. The CDR3 is made up of 13 amino acids. The DNA of the CDR3 is TGTGCCACTTCCCGCGGACAGCCCAATGAGCAGTTCTTC. It is translated as CATSRGQPNEQFF.

The rearrangement links TRBV20-1 to TRBJ2-7; 12 bases are shared with TRBD2. V shed 6 bases and J 0 bases; nucleotides not matched to a gene: 6. The CDR3 has 15 amino acids. Germline lookup yields CDR1 DFQATT and CDR2 SNEGSKA (reference sequence). In nucleotides, the CDR3 is TGCAGTGCAATGCTAGCGGGAGGGAGCTCCTACGAGCAGTACTTC. It specifies CSAMLAGGSSYEQYF.

This clonotype was seen ten or more times. The rearrangement joins TRBV7-2 to TRBJ1-3; the D gene is possibly TRBD1 (6 bases). Germline CDR1 reads SGHTA; CDR2 reads FQGNSA. The V and J ends lost 5 bases and 7 bases respectively, with 21 bases between them. The CDR3 runs 16 residues. This chain's CDR3 is CASSQGPIFGGNTIYF. The CDR3 region has the DNA TGTGCCAGCAGCCAGGGGCCCATTTTCGGTGGGAACACCATATATTTT.

The chain has TRBV7-2 and TRBJ2-6, with 9 bases lining up with TRBD1. CDR1 SGHTA and CDR2 FQGNSA come from the germline V gene. V was clipped by 3 bases and J by 2 bases; unmatched bases: 5. The length of the CDR3 is 17 residues. Here the CDR3 reads CASSFSGTGTGANVLTF. CDR3 coding DNA: TGTGCCAGCAGCTTCTCCGGGACAGGGACTGGGGCCAACGTCCTGACTTTC.

This clonotype was counted only a few times. The chain couples TRBV4-2 to TRBJ2-1, with 12 bases aligning to TRBD2. The CDR3 covers 17 residues. The germline V gene has CDR1 LGHNA and CDR2 YNFKEQ. The V and J ends lost 0 bases and 9 bases, in that order; junction bases with no gene match: 9. The CDR3 DNA reads as TGTGCCAGCAGCCAAGACCCCGGGACTAGCGGGTCCAGTGAGCAGTTCTTC. Amino acids: CASSQDPGTSGSSEQFF.

This chain uses TRBV2 with TRBJ2-1, with a possible D match to TRBD2 (5 bases). The length of the CDR3 is 15 residues. From germline, CDR1 is SNHLY and CDR2 FYNNEI. V lost 5 bases, J lost 4 bases, and 15 bases lay in between. For the CDR3, the DNA is TGTGCCAGCAGTTTCCGGGAACATCGGTACAATGAGCAGTTCTTC. It yields the protein CASSFREHRYNEQFF.

The J gene is TRBJ2-1, the V gene TRBV5-3; the D is unclear. Being an ORF, TRBV5-3 has a function that is uncertain. V was shortened by 8 bases and J by 0 bases, with 24 bases between the two germline ends. The CDR3 length is 18 residues. CDR3 in DNA: TGTGCCAGCACTCCCCGGAGAAAGACCCCCACCTCCTACAATGAGCAGTTCTTC. Encoded protein: CASTPRRKTPTSYNEQFF.

The CDR3 DNA follows: TGTGCCAGCAACCGCCCGGGGGGGGCTAAAGCTTTCTTT. It is translated as CASNRPGGAKAFF. J is TRBJ1-1 and V is TRBV6-6, with D possibly being TRBD1 (6 bases). Germline CDR1 MNHNY, CDR2 SVGAGI (reference sequence). Trimming left V 7 bases short and J 9 bases short, with 18 bases between. The CDR3 contains 13 residues.

The rearrangement links TRBV20-1 to TRBJ1-6; D not resolved. The V gene lost 0 bases and the J gene lost 0 bases, with 9 bases spanning the gap. The CDR3 covers 16 residues. From germline, CDR1 is DFQATT and CDR2 SNEGSKA (reference sequence). The CDR3 coding sequence is TGCAGTGCTAGAGAAGTTACCAGCTCCTATAATTCACCCCTCCACTTT. Its protein is CSAREVTSSYNSPLHF.

This clonotype has more than one count but fewer than ten. V usage is TRBV6-2 or TRBV6-3 and J usage is TRBJ2-1; possible D gene TRBD2, 5 bases. The V and J ends lost 5 bases and 9 bases respectively, with 14 bases between them. CDR1 is MNHEY, CDR2 SVGEGT, per germline. CDR3 length: 13 residues. The CDR3 DNA reads TGTGCCAGCAGTGCCGCACCGGGAATTGAGCAGTTCTTC. Protein product: CASSAAPGIEQFF.

In this sample, this clonotype turned up a few times. The genes are TRBV7-8 and TRBJ2-7; the match to TRBD2 covers 12 bases. Germline CDR1 SGHVS, CDR2 FQNEAQ. With V trimmed by 5 bases and J by 4 bases, 9 bases remained unmatched. This CDR3 spans 16 amino acids. The CDR3 here is CASSRASGGAGYEQYF. The CDR3 DNA reads as TGTGCCAGCAGCCGAGCTAGCGGGGGGGCCGGGTACGAGCAGTACTTC.

This clonotype was observed a few times. The V call is TRBV12-3 or TRBV12-4, the J call TRBJ1-5; no clear D. The CDR3 extends over 17 amino acids. V lost 6 bases to trimming and J lost 0 bases, with 18 bases between them. CDR3 protein: CASSLGQSTVSNQPQHF. In DNA form, the CDR3 reads TGTGCCAGCAGCCTTGGGCAGTCCACAGTTAGCAATCAGCCCCAGCATTTT.

The gene calls are TRBV7-9 and TRBJ2-7; 9 bases map to TRBD1. V gave up 5 bases and J gave up 6 bases; unmatched junction bases: 8. CDR3 size: 14 residues. Germline V gives CDR1 SEHNR, CDR2 FQNEAQ (reference sequence). In nucleotides, the CDR3 is TGTGCCAGCAGCACCTGGGACAGGGTGAGCGAGCAGTACTTC. Translation: CASSTWDRVSEQYF.

This clonotype was observed once. The gene calls are TRBV20-1 and TRBJ2-7; D is perhaps TRBD1 or TRBD2 (7 bases each). Between the trimmed V and J ends, which lost 1 base and 2 bases, there was a span of 18 bases. The CDR3 runs to 16 residues. In germline, CDR1 is DFQATT, CDR2 SNEGSKA (reference sequence). CDR3 protein: CSARGPQGGATYEQYF. The CDR3 DNA reads TGCAGTGCTAGAGGTCCTCAGGGGGGGGCGACCTACGAGCAGTACTTC.

This clonotype has a handful of counts. The chain employs TRBV7-9 and TRBJ2-2, with D maybe TRBD1 (5 bases). CDR1 is SEHNR and CDR2 is FQNEAQ in the germline V gene (reference sequence). The V end lost 2 bases, the J end lost 3 bases, and 10 bases lay between the germline ends. CDR3 length: 15 residues. DNA of the CDR3: TGTGCCAGCAGCTTACTCCAGGGCCACACCGGGGAGCTGTTTTTT. Protein product: CASSLLQGHTGELFF.

This clonotype was counted only a few times. The chain recombines TRBV27 with TRBJ2-7, with D perhaps being TRBD1 or TRBD2 (5 bases each). The germline V and J ends were trimmed by 2 bases and 2 bases, with 13 bases remaining between them. Looked up from germline, CDR1 is MNHEY and CDR2 is SMNVEV (reference sequence). CDR3 size: 15 residues. CDR3: CASSLEGRGPYEQYF. The CDR3 nucleotides read TGTGCCAGCAGTTTAGAAGGCCGGGGACCCTACGAGCAGTACTTC.

The table lists this clonotype with a few counts. The rearrangement uses TRBV12-3 or TRBV12-4 and TRBJ2-3; perhaps TRBD1 as D (5 bases). V lost 7 bases, J lost 1 base, and 9 bases lay in between. The CDR3 covers 13 residues. CDR3 DNA: TGTGCCAGCAATAAAGGGGGCACAGATACGCAGTATTTT. Translated: CASNKGGTDTQYF.

This clonotype occurred a few times. This rearrangement joins TRBV7-2 to TRBJ1-1; TRBD1 might be the D (5 bases). The CDR3 is 14 amino acids. V shed 4 bases and J shed 2 bases, with 11 bases lying between them. CDR1 and CDR2 from the germline V gene are SGHTA and FQGNSA. The CDR3 region is CASSSRQINTEAFF. For the CDR3, the DNA is TGTGCCAGCAGCTCTCGACAGATTAACACTGAAGCTTTCTTT. The full variable domain, its missing parts supplied by reference TRBV7-2 and TRBJ1-1, is GAGVSQSPSNKVTEKGKDVELRCDPISGHTALYWYRQSLGQGLEFLIYFQGNSAPDKSGLPSDRFSAERTGGSVSTLTIQRTQQEDSAVYLCASSSRQINTEAFFGQGTRLTVV.

This chain connects TRBV4-1 to TRBJ2-1; 8 nucleotides agree with TRBD2. This CDR3 is built from 20 residues. V lost 1 base to trimming and J lost 2 bases; unmatched junction nucleotides: 16. Germline V lookup: CDR1 MGHRA, CDR2 YSYEKL. The CDR3 coding sequence is TGCGCCAGCAGCCAAGGGAGTCGACTAGCGAGAGTCCGGACCTACAATGAGCAGTTCTTC. Protein: CASSQGSRLARVRTYNEQFF.

This chain joins TRBV12-3 or TRBV12-4 and TRBJ2-7; no clear D gene. The V and J ends lost 5 bases and 3 bases respectively, with 11 bases between them. The CDR3 has 13 amino acids. The CDR3 spells CASSPLIGYEQYF. CDR3 bases: TGTGCCAGCAGTCCTTTGATCGGCTACGAGCAGTACTTC.

The chain is built from TRBV11-3 and TRBJ1-5; D may be TRBD1 (5 bases). The germline gives CDR1 SGHNT, CDR2 YENEEA. The CDR3 covers 16 residues. V shed 2 bases and J shed 3 bases, with 14 bases lying between them. Here the CDR3 reads CASSLRRGAHNQPQHF. CDR3 coding DNA: TGTGCCAGCAGCTTACGTCGAGGGGCCCACAATCAGCCCCAGCATTTT.

V and J are TRBV4-3 and TRBJ2-6; the D is unclear. This CDR3 spans 16 amino acids. Germline loops: CDR1 LGHNA, CDR2 YSLEER. Trimming took 0 bases from V and 0 from J, leaving 6 bases between them. In DNA form, the CDR3 reads TGCGCCAGCAGCCAAGAGCCGAGCTCTGGGGCCAACGTCCTGACTTTC. It codes for CASSQEPSSGANVLTF.

This clonotype was counted only a few times. The chain has TRBV7-9 and TRBJ2-2; no firm D call. The CDR3 sequence is 14 residues long. V dropped 5 bases and J dropped 2 bases, with 9 bases sitting between them. Germline-derived CDR1 and CDR2 are SEHNR and FQNEAQ (reference sequence). CDR3 protein: CASSLETNTGELFF. In DNA form, the CDR3 reads TGTGCCAGCAGCCTCGAAACAAACACCGGGGAGCTGTTTTTT.

This clonotype was found a few times. The rearrangement joins TRBV11-2 to TRBJ1-2; D might be TRBD1 (6 bases). Germline V gene lookup returns CDR1 SGHAT and CDR2 FQNNGV. V was cut by 0 bases and J by 5 bases, with 22 bases left in between. The CDR3 has 18 amino acids. Here the CDR3 reads CASSLDGRTAGAFYGYTF. The DNA of the CDR3 is TGTGCCAGCAGCTTAGATGGTCGTACGGCAGGGGCCTTTTATGGCTACACCTTC.

This chain uses TRBV4-2 with TRBJ2-7; TRBD2 matches 7 bases. The V gene's germline CDR1 is LGHNA and CDR2 YNFKEQ. This CDR3 region has 15 residues. The V gene end was trimmed by 0 bases and the J gene end by 6 bases; junction bases not matched to a gene: 8. The CDR3 DNA follows: TGTGCCAGCAGCCAAGATTCCCGGGGGGAAGTCGAGCAGTACTTC. This translates into CASSQDSRGEVEQYF.

This clonotype appeared many times. The rearrangement links TRBV7-2 to TRBJ1-1; 11 bases match TRBD1. Germline V gene sequence: CDR1 SGHTA, CDR2 FQGNSA. V lost 4 bases to trimming and J lost 6 bases; unmatched junction nucleotides: 4. CDR3 length: 14 amino acids. CDR3 DNA sequence: TGTGCCAGCAGCTCGAGGACAGGGGGCGCTGAAGCTTTCTTT. Its protein is CASSSRTGGAEAFF.

This clonotype was counted between two and nine times. V is TRBV11-3 and J is TRBJ2-5; weak D call: TRBD2 (5 bases). Germline V gene lookup returns CDR1 SGHNT and CDR2 YENEEA. CDR3 length equals 14 residues. Trimming stripped 5 bases from V and 0 bases from J, with 10 bases between. The CDR3 coding sequence is TGTGCCAGCAGCGCCGGGGAATACCAAGAGACCCAGTACTTC. This encodes CASSAGEYQETQYF.

The rearrangement joins TRBV18 to TRBJ2-1; D perhaps matches TRBD1 (6 bases). V lost 1 base, J lost 0 bases, and 7 bases lay in between. From germline, CDR1 is KGHSH and CDR2 LQKENI. The CDR3 runs 15 residues. CDR3 sequence: CASSPQGDSYNEQFF. For the CDR3, the DNA is TGTGCCAGCTCACCACAGGGGGACTCCTACAATGAGCAGTTCTTC.